Listed below are T cell receptor beta chains from one sample, sequenced in a study of blood T cell repertoires in COVID-19. TCRdb's copy holds only in-frame clones and misses some; the assay was immunoSEQ multiplex PCR. The data contain around 250,000 clones, over 80% of them singletons. Sequencing input: peripheral blood. These receptors came from a man aged 30 to 45 who had recovered from COVID-19. Each CDR3 is given with its conserved first and last residue. The D gene is left open where the match is weak. The size field is filled for only some rows; it gives once, few, many or a size class.

size,J,D,V,CDR3,DNA
NA,TRBJ2-7,TRBD1,TRBV5-5,CASSSLKNRGTNEQYF,TGTGCCAGCAGCTCCCTAAAAAACAGGGGAACCAACGAGCAGTACTTC
once,TRBJ1-6,TRBD1,TRBV13,CASSLEQGSGPLHF,TGTGCCAGCAGCTTAGAACAGGGGTCAGGTCCCCTCCACTTT
NA,TRBJ1-4,TRBD1,TRBV7-9,CASSARDRGSEKLFF,TGTGCCAGCAGCGCCCGGGACAGGGGTTCTGAAAAACTGTTTTTT
NA,TRBJ2-7,NA,TRBV6-1,CASSEVYLGLSYEQYF,TGTGCCAGCAGTGAAGTTTATTTGGGACTTTCCTACGAGCAGTACTTC
NA,TRBJ2-2,TRBD1,TRBV28,CASLSEIDRVHGELFF,TGTGCCAGCCTATCGGAAATAGACAGGGTACACGGGGAGCTGTTTTTT
NA,TRBJ1-1,TRBD1,TRBV6-5,CASTSGTGGTEAFF,TGTGCCAGCACCTCGGGGACAGGGGGCACTGAAGCTTTCTTT
NA,TRBJ1-1,NA,TRBV5-1,CASRGQNEAFF,TGCGCCAGCAGAGGACAGAATGAAGCTTTCTTT
NA,TRBJ1-4,NA,TRBV19,CASSIKGTWEEKLFF,TGTGCCAGTAGTATCAAGGGGACATGGGAGGAAAAACTGTTTTTT
NA,TRBJ1-5,TRBD1,TRBV29-1,CSVEGPGGPQHF,TGCAGCGTAGAAGGGCCAGGGGGGCCCCAGCATTTT
few,TRBJ1-2,TRBD1,TRBV25-1,CASSGTGQGKNLGGYTF,TGTGCCAGCAGTGGAACGGGACAGGGGAAAAATTTAGGCGGCTACACCTTC
NA,TRBJ1-2,NA,TRBV7-3,CASSLRPRGFGYGYTF,TGTGCCAGCAGCTTAAGGCCCCGGGGTTTTGGCTATGGCTACACCTTC
once,TRBJ2-7,NA,TRBV6-2/TRBV6-3,CASSTQVRPTYEQYF,TGTGCCAGCAGTACCCAGGTTCGGCCGACCTACGAGCAGTACTTC
few,TRBJ1-2,NA,TRBV19,CASTPEGALYGYTF,TGTGCCAGTACTCCGGAAGGGGCCCTCTATGGCTACACCTTC
NA,TRBJ1-3,TRBD1,TRBV5-4,CASSSHRGAGNTIYF,TGTGCCAGCAGCTCACACAGGGGAGCTGGAAACACCATATATTTT
NA,TRBJ1-2,TRBD1,TRBV6-5,CASATGTGRFGGYTF,TGTGCCAGCGCCACCGGGACAGGCCGCTTCGGTGGCTACACCTTC
NA,TRBJ1-1,NA,TRBV27,CASSFGRGNTEAFF,TGTGCCAGCAGTTTCGGCAGGGGGAACACTGAAGCTTTCTTT
NA,TRBJ2-1,TRBD1,TRBV5-4,CASSLDRDNEQFF,TGTGCCAGCAGCCTAGACAGGGACAATGAGCAGTTCTTC
NA,TRBJ2-1,TRBD1,TRBV7-9,CASSGQGYNEQFF,TGTGCCAGCTCAGGACAGGGTTACAATGAGCAGTTCTTC
few,TRBJ1-1,NA,TRBV6-2/TRBV6-3,CASSPGVSAFF,TGTGCCAGCAGTCCGGGGGTGAGTGCTTTCTTT
NA,TRBJ1-2,NA,TRBV5-6,CASSLRGQGILYGYTF,TGTGCCAGCAGCCTGCGTGGGCAGGGGATTTTATATGGCTACACCTTC
NA,TRBJ1-5,NA,TRBV2,CATSRDKNSNQPQHF,TGTGCCACCTCCCGGGACAAAAATAGCAATCAGCCCCAGCATTTT
NA,TRBJ1-5,NA,TRBV3-1/TRBV3-2,CASSPPGDQPQHF,TGTGCCAGCAGCCCCCCGGGGGATCAGCCCCAGCATTTT
once,TRBJ2-2,NA,TRBV10-2,CASSDGGELFF,TGCGCCAGCAGTGACGGCGGGGAGCTGTTTTTT
NA,TRBJ2-3,TRBD2,TRBV10-3,CAISESYAGGRDTQYF,TGTGCCATCAGTGAGTCGTACGCGGGGGGACGGGATACGCAGTATTTT
NA,TRBJ2-5,NA,TRBV11-2,CASSLSETQYF,TGTGCCAGCAGCTTATCGGAGACCCAGTACTTC
NA,TRBJ2-5,NA,TRBV10-3,CAIASREETQYF,TGTGCCATCGCATCCAGGGAAGAGACCCAGTACTTC
NA,TRBJ2-7,NA,TRBV7-9,CASSRGHWNEQYF,TGTGCCAGCAGCCGGGGACATTGGAACGAGCAGTACTTC
few,TRBJ2-7,NA,TRBV15,CATSRATGEQYF,TGTGCCACCAGCAGGGCTACGGGAGAGCAGTACTTC
NA,TRBJ2-1,NA,TRBV5-1,CASSLAGEQFF,TGCGCCAGCAGCTTGGCGGGTGAGCAGTTCTTC
NA,TRBJ2-7,TRBD2,TRBV7-2,CASRTPGLAGDYEQYF,TGTGCCAGCAGGACTCCGGGACTAGCGGGGGACTACGAGCAGTACTTC
NA,TRBJ1-2,TRBD1,TRBV6-5,CASSSPGTGENYGYTF,TGTGCCAGCAGTTCCCCCGGGACAGGGGAGAACTATGGCTACACCTTC
NA,TRBJ1-1,TRBD1,TRBV7-2,CASSLFATGEAFF,TGTGCCAGCAGCTTATTTGCGACAGGGGAGGCTTTCTTT
NA,TRBJ1-1,NA,TRBV2,CASSELTVMNTEAFF,TGTGCCAGCAGTGAACTCACAGTAATGAACACTGAAGCTTTCTTT
few,TRBJ2-7,NA,TRBV5-4,CASSVGGGSSYEQYF,TGTGCCAGCAGCGTGGGGGGCGGGAGCTCCTACGAGCAGTACTTC
NA,TRBJ2-5,TRBD2,TRBV29-1,CSAKTMGLAEETQYF,TGCAGCGCTAAAACGATGGGACTAGCGGAAGAGACCCAGTACTTC
NA,TRBJ1-2,TRBD1,TRBV27,CASSFGTGGTYGYTF,TGTGCCAGCAGTTTCGGGACAGGGGGTACCTATGGCTACACCTTC
NA,TRBJ2-7,TRBD1,TRBV18,CASSPFGQDNFYEQYF,TGTGCCAGCTCACCCTTCGGACAGGACAACTTCTACGAGCAGTACTTC
NA,TRBJ2-1,TRBD2,TRBV6-1,CASSEALGGINEQFF,TGTGCCAGCAGTGAAGCGCTGGGAGGGATCAATGAGCAGTTCTTC
NA,TRBJ2-2,TRBD2,TRBV7-9,CASSSPRTSGVRGELFF,TGTGCCAGCAGCTCTCCCCGGACTAGCGGGGTCCGGGGGGAGCTGTTTTTT
NA,TRBJ1-2,NA,TRBV12-3/TRBV12-4,CASSSSGTGYTF,TGTGCCAGCAGTTCAAGCGGGACGGGCTACACCTTC
once,TRBJ2-7,TRBD2,TRBV6-5,CASSPGGNSYEQYF,TGTGCCAGCAGCCCCGGGGGGAACTCCTACGAGCAGTACTTC
NA,TRBJ2-2,TRBD2,TRBV19,CASSTGRGVLGTGELFF,TGTGCCAGTAGTACCGGACGGGGGGTGTTGGGCACCGGGGAGCTGTTTTTT
few,TRBJ1-1,TRBD1,TRBV28,CASTPTNRGRAEAFF,TGTGCCAGCACCCCCACAAACAGGGGGCGGGCTGAAGCTTTCTTT
NA,TRBJ2-3,TRBD2,TRBV4-2,CASSQDTLAGGRTDTQYF,TGTGCCAGCAGCCAAGACACGCTAGCGGGGGGACGCACAGATACGCAGTATTTT
NA,TRBJ1-1,NA,TRBV19,CASRGGRGNTEAFF,TGTGCCAGTAGGGGGGGAAGGGGGAACACTGAAGCTTTCTTT
NA,TRBJ2-7,NA,TRBV29-1,CSVERAYEQYF,TGCAGCGTTGAAAGAGCCTACGAGCAGTACTTC